A selection of T cell receptor beta chains follows, all from one sample in a study of OX40 agonist ivuxolimab in advanced cancers. Using immunoSEQ multiplex PCR, the repertoire was profiled, and TCRdb retains in-frame clones only, with some absent. This sample yields approximately 87,000 clones, of which about 90% are seen a single time; over 0.8% belongs to the top ten. This specimen was CD4+ or CD8+ T cells sorted from blood, taken in a trial of the OX40 agonist ivuxolimab. The receptors derive from an adult with an advanced solid tumor such as melanoma, head and neck, liver or kidney cancer. CDR3s leave out the opening cysteine and the closing phenylalanine or tryptophan. Fields, in order: V gene, CDR3 protein.

>TRBV4-3
ASSQYRQHKGNEQF
>TRBV4-3
ASSQEPEMNTEAF
>TRBV6-5
ASSPRGETQY
>TRBV28
ASSSPGRTAF
>TRBV18
ASSPPTQGAYEQY
>TRBV18
ASSPLGQDSYEQY
>TRBV18
ASSVAGGAQYAKQY
>TRBV11-2
ASSPSGRGGSPLH
>TRBV5-1
ASSRGTSGQETQY
>TRBV21-1
ASSKTEPLH
>TRBV7-2
ASSLVPPPAGGRNEQF
>TRBV7-9
ASSLGTGYHEQY
>TRBV11-3
ASSYSGRGRLGTQY
>TRBV5-1
ASSWTGVTDTQY
>TRBV7-6
ASSHPTSGSRNEQF
>TRBV18
ASSSQGARNSPLH
>TRBV10-1
ASSETTGTHLGAF
>TRBV28
ASSLSEPGINSNQPQH
>TRBV6-1
ASSEQASGNTIY
>TRBV11-3
ASSLVETDLGYEQY
>TRBV7-2
ASSLETGGGLREQY
>TRBV7-2
ASSLAFLAGVEQF
>TRBV7-3
ASSFLGLGDTQY
>TRBV4-1
ASSHAGTGERGSPLH
>TRBV10-3
AISVDRGRNEQF
>TRBV6-1
ASSVDLRLGEQY
>TRBV7-2
ASSLNYRDDGYT
>TRBV4-2
ASSRLSADTQY
>TRBV5-8
ASSPGVGRSLETQY
>TRBV11-1
ASSLTSGVYNEQF
>TRBV19
ASSVQVTYNEQF
>TRBV7-2
ASSLDWGTDTQY
>TRBV5-4
ASSLALAGTNEQY
>TRBV29-1
SVVRPFNTEAF
>TRBV28
ASSRGGYREKLF
>TRBV9
ASSDLIGSEQF
>TRBV9
ASSVGEARGNEQF
>TRBV23-1
ASSHSFGQGGAYEQY
>TRBV2
ASSEGRDYGYT
>TRBV2
ASSDQVTTVYGYT
>TRBV7-3
ASSPGLAPYEQY
>TRBV1
TSSQDQGNLPPTGELF
>TRBV6-5
ASRSSDAALPQH
>TRBV28
ATWTSGLYEQY
>TRBV7-9
ASSPPGQTRSNTGELF
>TRBV18
ASSPGTGKSYEQY
>TRBV30
AWSVDRNTEAF
>TRBV30
AWGTGRETQY
>TRBV4-2
ASSQEERDYTDTQY
>TRBV7-3
ASSPTGVSYEQY
>TRBV11-2
ASSLVPVAVEQY
>TRBV4-3
ASSQDPLQGTDTQY
>TRBV2
ASTRAGREKLF
>TRBV6-1
ASREPGGLGSPLH